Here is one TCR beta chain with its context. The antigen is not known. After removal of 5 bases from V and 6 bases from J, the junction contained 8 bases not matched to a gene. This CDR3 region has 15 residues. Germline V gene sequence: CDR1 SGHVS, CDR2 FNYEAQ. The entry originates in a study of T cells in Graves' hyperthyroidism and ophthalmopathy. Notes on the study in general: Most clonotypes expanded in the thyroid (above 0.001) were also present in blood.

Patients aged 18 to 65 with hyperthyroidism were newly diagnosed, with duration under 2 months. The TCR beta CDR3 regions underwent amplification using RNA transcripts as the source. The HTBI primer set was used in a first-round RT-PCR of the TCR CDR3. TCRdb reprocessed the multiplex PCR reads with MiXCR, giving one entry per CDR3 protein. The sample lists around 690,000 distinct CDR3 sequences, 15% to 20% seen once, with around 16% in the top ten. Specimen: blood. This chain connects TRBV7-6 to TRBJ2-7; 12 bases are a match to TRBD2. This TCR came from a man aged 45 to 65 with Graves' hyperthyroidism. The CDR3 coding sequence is TGTGCCAGCAGCGCCCCGGGACTAGCGGGCTTCGAGCAGTACTTC. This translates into CASSAPGLAGFEQYF. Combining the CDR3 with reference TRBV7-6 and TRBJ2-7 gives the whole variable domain GAGVSQSPRYKVTKRGQDVALRCDPISGHVSLYWYRQALGQGPEFLTYFNYEAQQDKSGLPNDRFSAERPEGSISTLTIQRTEQRDSAMYRCASSAPGLAGFEQYFGPGTRLTVT.